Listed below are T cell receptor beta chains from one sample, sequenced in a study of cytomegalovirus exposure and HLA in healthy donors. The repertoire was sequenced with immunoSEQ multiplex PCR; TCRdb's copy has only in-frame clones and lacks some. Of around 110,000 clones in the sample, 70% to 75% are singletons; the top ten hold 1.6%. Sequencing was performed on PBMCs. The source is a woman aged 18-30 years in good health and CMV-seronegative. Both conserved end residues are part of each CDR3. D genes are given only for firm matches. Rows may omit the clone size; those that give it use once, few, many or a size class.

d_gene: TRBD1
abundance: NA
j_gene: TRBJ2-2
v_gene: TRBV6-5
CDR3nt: TGTGCCAGCAGTCAGGGGGACAGGGAGACCGGGGAGCTGTTTTTT
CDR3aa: CASSQGDRETGELFF

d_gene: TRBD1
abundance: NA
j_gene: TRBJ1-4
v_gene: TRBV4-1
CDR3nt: TGCGCCAGCAGCCAACAACCGGACAGGGTGGAGGAAAAACTGTTTTTT
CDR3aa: CASSQQPDRVEEKLFF

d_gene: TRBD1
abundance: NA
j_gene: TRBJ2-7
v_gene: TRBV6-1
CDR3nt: TGTGCCAGCAGTCAACTCCGGGACAGTACCTACGAGCAGTACTTC
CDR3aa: CASSQLRDSTYEQYF

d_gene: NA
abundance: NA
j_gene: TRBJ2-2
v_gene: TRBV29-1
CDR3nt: TGCAGCGGGACAGCGAACACCGGGGAGCTGTTTTTT
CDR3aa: CSGTANTGELFF

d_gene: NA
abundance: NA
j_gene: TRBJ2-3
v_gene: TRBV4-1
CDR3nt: TGCGCCAGCAGCCAACCGGGGAACACAGATACGCAGTATTTT
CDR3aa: CASSQPGNTDTQYF

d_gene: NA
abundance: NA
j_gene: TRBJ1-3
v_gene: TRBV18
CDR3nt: TGTGCCAGCTCACCCGAGCGAGGAAACACCATATATTTT
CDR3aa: CASSPERGNTIYF

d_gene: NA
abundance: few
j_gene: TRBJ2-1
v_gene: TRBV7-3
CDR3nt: TGTGCCAGCAGCTTAACGGGACTCTTCAATGAGCAGTTCTTC
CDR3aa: CASSLTGLFNEQFF

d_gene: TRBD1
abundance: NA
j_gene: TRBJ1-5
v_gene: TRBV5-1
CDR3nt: TGCGCCAGCAGCTTGGAGGGGACAGATCATCAGCCCCAGCATTTT
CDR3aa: CASSLEGTDHQPQHF

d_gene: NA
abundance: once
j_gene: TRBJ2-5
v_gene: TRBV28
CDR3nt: TGTGCCAGTGGCCCAGGCGACATGGGAGTGACCCAGTACTTC
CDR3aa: CASGPGDMGVTQYF

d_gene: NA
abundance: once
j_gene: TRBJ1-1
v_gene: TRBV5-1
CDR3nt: TGCGCCAGCAGCATCGACAGGACAAGCGAAGCTTTCTTT
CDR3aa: CASSIDRTSEAFF

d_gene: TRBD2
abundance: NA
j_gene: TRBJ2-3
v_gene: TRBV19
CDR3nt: TGTGCCAGTAGTATGGAAGCGGGGAGCTCTCCTACAGATACGCAGTATTTT
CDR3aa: CASSMEAGSSPTDTQYF

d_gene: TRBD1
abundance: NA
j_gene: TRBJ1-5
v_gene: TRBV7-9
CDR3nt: TGTGCCAGCAGCCTAGGGACAGGAGGCAATCAGCCCCAGCATTTT
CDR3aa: CASSLGTGGNQPQHF

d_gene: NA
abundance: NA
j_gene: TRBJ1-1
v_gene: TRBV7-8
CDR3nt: TGTGCCAGCAGCTTAGTTCGACCAGGGGAAGGTGAAGCTTTCTTT
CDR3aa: CASSLVRPGEGEAFF

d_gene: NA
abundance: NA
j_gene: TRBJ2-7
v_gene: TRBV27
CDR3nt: TGTGCCAGCAGTTTAATAGGGGCCCTCAGATACGAGCAGTACTTC
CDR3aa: CASSLIGALRYEQYF

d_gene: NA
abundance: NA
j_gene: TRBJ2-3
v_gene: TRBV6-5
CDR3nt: TGTGCCAGCAGTTACTCCGGAACTACCCAAGATACGCAGTATTTT
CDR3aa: CASSYSGTTQDTQYF

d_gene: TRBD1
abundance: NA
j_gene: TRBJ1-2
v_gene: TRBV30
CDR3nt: TGTGCCTGGAGGTCCGGGACAGGGTGGGTTGGGTATGGCTACACCTTC
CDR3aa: CAWRSGTGWVGYGYTF

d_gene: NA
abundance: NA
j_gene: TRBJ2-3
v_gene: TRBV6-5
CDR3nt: TGTGCCAGCAGTACCAGTGATACGCAGTATTTT
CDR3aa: CASSTSDTQYF

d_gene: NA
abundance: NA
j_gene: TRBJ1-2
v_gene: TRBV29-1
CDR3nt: TGCAGCGTTGATCATAACTATGGCTACACCTTC
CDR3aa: CSVDHNYGYTF

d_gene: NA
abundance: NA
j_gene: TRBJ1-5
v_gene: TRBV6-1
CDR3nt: TGTGCCAGCCGACAGCCGACAGGAAGCAATCAGCCCCAGCATTTT
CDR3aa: CASRQPTGSNQPQHF

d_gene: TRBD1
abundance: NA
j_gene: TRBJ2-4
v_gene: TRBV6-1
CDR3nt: TGTGCCAGCAGTGGCTGGACAGGAATAGCCAAAAACATTCAGTACTTC
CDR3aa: CASSGWTGIAKNIQYF

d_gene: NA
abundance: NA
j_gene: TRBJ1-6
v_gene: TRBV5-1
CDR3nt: TGCGCCAGCAGCTCCGCAATCGGGGGGTCTGGCAATTCACCCCTCCACTTT
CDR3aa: CASSSAIGGSGNSPLHF

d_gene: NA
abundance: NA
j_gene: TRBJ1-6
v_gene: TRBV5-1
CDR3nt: TGCGCCAGCAGCCCCCAGGGTTATTCACCCCTCCACTTT
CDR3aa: CASSPQGYSPLHF

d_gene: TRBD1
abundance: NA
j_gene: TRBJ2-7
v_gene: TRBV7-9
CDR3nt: TGTGCCAGCAGCTATAGGACAGGGTCCTTCTCCTACGAGCAGTACTTC
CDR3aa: CASSYRTGSFSYEQYF